This TCR beta chain was sequenced during a study of blood T cell repertoires in COVID-19. Study overall: Material from acute and convalescent COVID-19 was sourced from the United States, Italy and Spain.

Sequencing used immunoSEQ multiplex PCR; TCRdb keeps in-frame clones, though not all of them. The sample carries some 190,000 clones, 75% to 85% recorded once. Across about two dozen US areas, participants ranged in age from roughly 18 to 95 years. This CDR3 comprises 17 residues. The germline gives CDR1 SGHRS, CDR2 YFSETQ. V trimming: 0 bases; J trimming: 1 base; junction bases outside the gene matches: 5. The sample consisted of PBMCs or T cells enriched from blood (not recorded which). The V call is TRBV5-1, the J call TRBJ2-3, with 10 bases matching TRBD2. The sequence was collected from a man aged 25 to 45 with acute COVID-19. CDR3 nucleotides: TGCGCCAGCAGCTTGGCCCCCCTAGCGGGGGGCACAGATACGCAGTATTTT. Residues: CASSLAPLAGGTDTQYF. Complete variable domain (other parts from reference TRBV5-1 and TRBJ2-3): KAGVTQTPRYLIKTRGQQVTLSCSPISGHRSVSWYQQTPGQGLQFLFEYFSETQRNKGNFPGRFSGRQFSNSRSEMNVSTLELGDSALYLCASSLAPLAGGTDTQYFGPGTRLTVL.